Detailed here is one T cell receptor beta chain. The data belong to a study of blood T cell repertoires in COVID-19. Study-wide context: From the United States, Italy and Spain came samples of acute and convalescent COVID-19. PBMCs, B-cell-depleted T cells, or T cells were the source of the cDNA or gDNA that made up the material.

The germline gives CDR1 GTSNPN, CDR2 SVGIG (reference sequence). V dropped 3 bases and J dropped 3 bases, with 12 bases sitting between them. This CDR3 spans 13 amino acids. In the original workflow: Scientists estimated how many nucleated cells there were by amplifying reference gene primers. Sequencing was performed with immunoSEQ multiplex PCR; in TCRdb, only in-frame clones are kept and a portion is missing. The DNA gave D and trimming, while V, J and clone size come from that table. The profile shows approximately 170,000 clones, approximately 84% of them singletons. The rearrangement uses TRBV30 and TRBJ2-7; tentative D call: TRBD2 (6 bases). The specimen was peripheral blood. This receptor was obtained from a man aged 35-49 years who had recovered from COVID-19. CDR3 region: CAWRMGGNYEQYF. CDR3 DNA: TGTGCCTGGAGGATGGGGGGAAACTACGAGCAGTACTTC.